This TCR beta chain was sequenced in a study of beta chain features in type 1 diabetes. This clone came up a few times. Its antigen is unknown. Every donor had blood drawn once into heparin, around 120 mL on average. CD4+ cells of the naive, central memory, regulatory and stem cell-like memory types were sorted via CD45RO/CCR7/CD25/CD127/CD95/CD27. There are 15 residues in the CDR3. Germline V gene sequence: CDR1 MDHEN, CDR2 SYDVKM. Trimming pared 4 bases from V and 7 bases from J, leaving 20 bases between. Investigators reverse transcribed all isolated RNA, so they sequenced expressed TCRB transcripts. TCRdb's table, derived via immunoSEQ multiplex PCR, lists solely in-frame clones and lacks some. The sample gives 640,000 or so clones, roughly 13% of which show up once; about 0.02% is in the top ten. General study points: Shorter TCRB CDR3s, moderately but significantly so, were found in Type 1 diabetes patients in all four CD4+ subsets. Among patients, naive, central memory and Treg TCRB repertoires appeared more similar than among healthy donors. High TCR expression in some cells could lead to their over-representation in cDNA sequencing.

This receptor was obtained from a young man with type 1 diabetes. Sequences were obtained from naive CD4+ T cells from blood. The genes are TRBV28 and TRBJ2-7; weak D call: TRBD1 (6 bases). The chain's CDR3 is CASSSIETGPWEQYF. CDR3 bases: TGTGCCAGCAGTTCTATTGAGACAGGCCCCTGGGAGCAGTACTTC.